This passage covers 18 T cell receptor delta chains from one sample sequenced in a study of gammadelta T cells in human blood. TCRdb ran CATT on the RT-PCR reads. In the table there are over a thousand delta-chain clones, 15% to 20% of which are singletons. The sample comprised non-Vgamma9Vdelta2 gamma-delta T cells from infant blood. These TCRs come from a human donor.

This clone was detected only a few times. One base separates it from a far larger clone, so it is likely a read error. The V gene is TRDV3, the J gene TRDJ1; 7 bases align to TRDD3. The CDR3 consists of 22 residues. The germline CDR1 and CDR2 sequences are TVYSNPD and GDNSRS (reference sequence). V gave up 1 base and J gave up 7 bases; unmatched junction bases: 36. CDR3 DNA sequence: TGTGCCTTTAAGGCTAGCCTCAATAATCGGACAACTGGGGATCGGTGCTTCGGTAAACTCATCTTT. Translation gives CAFKASLNNRTTGDRCFGKLIF.

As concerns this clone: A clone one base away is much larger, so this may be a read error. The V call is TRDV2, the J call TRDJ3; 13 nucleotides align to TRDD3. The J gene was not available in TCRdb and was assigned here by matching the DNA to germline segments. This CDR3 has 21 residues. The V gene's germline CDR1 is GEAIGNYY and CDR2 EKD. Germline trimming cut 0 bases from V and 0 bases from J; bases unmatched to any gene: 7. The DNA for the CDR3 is TGTGCCTGTGACACCAGTACTGGGGGATACGCAGGCTCCTGGGACACCCGACAGATGTTTTTC. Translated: CACDTSTGGYAGSWDTRQMFF.

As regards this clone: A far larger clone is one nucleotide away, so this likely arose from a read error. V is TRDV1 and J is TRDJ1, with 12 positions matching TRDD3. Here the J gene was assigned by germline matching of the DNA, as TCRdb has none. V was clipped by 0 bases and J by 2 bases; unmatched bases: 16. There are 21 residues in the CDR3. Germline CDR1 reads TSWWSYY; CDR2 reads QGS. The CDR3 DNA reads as TGTGCTCTTGGGGAACTGGATCATTTGTACTGGGGGATACTGAATACCGATAAACTCATCTTT. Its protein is CALGELDHLYWGILNTDKLIF.

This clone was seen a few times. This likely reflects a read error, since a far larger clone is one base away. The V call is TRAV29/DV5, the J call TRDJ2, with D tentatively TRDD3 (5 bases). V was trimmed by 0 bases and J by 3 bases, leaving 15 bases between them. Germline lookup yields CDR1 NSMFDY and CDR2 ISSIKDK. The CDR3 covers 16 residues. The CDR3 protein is CAASGGGTPLTAQLFF. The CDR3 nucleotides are TGTGCAGCAAGCGGGGGGGGTACCCCACTGACAGCACAACTCTTCTTT. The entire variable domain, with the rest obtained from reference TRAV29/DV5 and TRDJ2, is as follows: DQQVKQNSPSLSVQEGRISILNCDYTNSMFDYFLWYKKYPAEGPTFLISISSIKDKNEDGRFTVFLNKSAKHLSLHIVPSQPGDSAVYFCAASGGGTPLTAQLFFGKGTQLIVEP.

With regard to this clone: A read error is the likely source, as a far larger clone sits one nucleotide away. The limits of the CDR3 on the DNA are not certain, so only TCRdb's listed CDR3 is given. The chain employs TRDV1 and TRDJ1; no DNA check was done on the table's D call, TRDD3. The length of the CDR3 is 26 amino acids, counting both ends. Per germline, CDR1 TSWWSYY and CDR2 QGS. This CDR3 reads CALWEGDPSTEGTGGYGSLNTDKLIF.

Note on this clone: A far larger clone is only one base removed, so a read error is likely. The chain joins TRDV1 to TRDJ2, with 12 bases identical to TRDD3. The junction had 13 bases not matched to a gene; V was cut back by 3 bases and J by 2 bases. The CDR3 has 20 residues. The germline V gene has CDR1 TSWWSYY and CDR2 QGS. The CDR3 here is CALGDPFLRTGGYLTAQLFF. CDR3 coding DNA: TGTGCTCTTGGGGATCCCTTCCTACGTACTGGGGGATACTTGACAGCACAACTCTTCTTT.

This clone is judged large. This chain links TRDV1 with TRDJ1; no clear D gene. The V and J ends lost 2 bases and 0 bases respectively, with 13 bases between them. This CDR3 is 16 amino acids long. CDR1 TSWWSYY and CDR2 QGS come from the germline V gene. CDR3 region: CALGETAPLDTDKLIF. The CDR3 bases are TGTGCTCTTGGGGAAACGGCCCCTCTAGACACCGATAAACTCATCTTT.

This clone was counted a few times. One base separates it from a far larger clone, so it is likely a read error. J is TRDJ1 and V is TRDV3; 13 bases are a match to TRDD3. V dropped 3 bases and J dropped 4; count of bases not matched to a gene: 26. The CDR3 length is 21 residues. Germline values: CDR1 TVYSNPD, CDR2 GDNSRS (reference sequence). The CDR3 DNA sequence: TGTGCCTTCCGCATTACCCCCCCTTACTGGGGGATACGACAGGTATACGATAAACTCATCTTT. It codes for CAFRITPPYWGIRQVYDKLIF.

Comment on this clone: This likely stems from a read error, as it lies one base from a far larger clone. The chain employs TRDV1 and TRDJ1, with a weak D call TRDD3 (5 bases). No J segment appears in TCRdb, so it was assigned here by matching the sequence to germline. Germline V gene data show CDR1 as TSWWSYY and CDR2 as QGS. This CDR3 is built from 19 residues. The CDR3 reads CALGEWFPGALVYTDKLIF. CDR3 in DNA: TGTGCTCTAGGGGAATGGTTTCCGGGGGCCCTGGTCTACACCGATAAACTCATCTTT.

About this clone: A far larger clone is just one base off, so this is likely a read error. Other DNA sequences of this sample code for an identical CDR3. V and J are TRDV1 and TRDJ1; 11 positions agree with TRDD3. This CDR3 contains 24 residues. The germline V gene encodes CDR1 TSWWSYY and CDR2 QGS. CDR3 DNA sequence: TGTGCTCTCGGGGAAGGTTTAGGCCTACATCTGGGGGATACCCCGTGGCGATACACCGATAAACTCATCTTT. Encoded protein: CALGEGLGLHLGDTPWRYTDKLIF.

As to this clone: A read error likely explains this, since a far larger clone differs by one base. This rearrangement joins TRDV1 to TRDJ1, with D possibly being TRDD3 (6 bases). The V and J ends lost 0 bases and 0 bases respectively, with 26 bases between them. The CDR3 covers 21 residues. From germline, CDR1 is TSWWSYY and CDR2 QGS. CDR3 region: CALGELCFPIHGGTYTDKLIF. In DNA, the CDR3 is TGTGCTCTTGGGGAACTCTGCTTCCCAATACATGGGGGCACGTACACCGATAAACTCATCTTT.

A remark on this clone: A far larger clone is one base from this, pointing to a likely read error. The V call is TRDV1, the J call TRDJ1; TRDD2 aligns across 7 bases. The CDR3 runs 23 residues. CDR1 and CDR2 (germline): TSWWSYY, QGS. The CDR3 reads CALGEQQTFLGITLGGYTVKLIF. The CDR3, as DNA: TGTGCTCTTGGGGAACAACAAACCTTCCTTGGGATTACTCTAGGGGGGTACACCGTTAAACTCATCTTT.

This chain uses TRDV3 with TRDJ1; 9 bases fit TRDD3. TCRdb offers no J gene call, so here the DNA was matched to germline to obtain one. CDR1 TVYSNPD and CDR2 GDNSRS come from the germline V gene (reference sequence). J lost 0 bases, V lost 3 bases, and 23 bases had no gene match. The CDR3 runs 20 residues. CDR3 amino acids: CAFTPFLLTGGLEYTDKLIF. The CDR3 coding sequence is TGTGCCTTCACGCCCTTCCTCCTGACTGGGGGACTGGAGTACACCGATAAACTCATCTTT.

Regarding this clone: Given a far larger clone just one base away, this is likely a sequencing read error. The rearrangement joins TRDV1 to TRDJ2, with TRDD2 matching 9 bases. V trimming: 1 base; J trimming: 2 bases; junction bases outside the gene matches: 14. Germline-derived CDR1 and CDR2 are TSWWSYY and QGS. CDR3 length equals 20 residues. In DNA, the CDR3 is TGTGCTCTTGGGGAACCCTTCCTACGTACTGAGGGATACTTGACAGCACAACTCTTCTTT. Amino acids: CALGEPFLRTEGYLTAQLFF.

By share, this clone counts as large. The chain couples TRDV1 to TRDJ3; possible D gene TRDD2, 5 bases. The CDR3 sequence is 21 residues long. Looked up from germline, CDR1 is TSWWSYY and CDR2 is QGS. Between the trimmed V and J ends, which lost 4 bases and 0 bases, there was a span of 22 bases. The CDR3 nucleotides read TGTGCTCTTGGGGGAATATCCCCCCTACAACGGGGCTCCTGGGACACCCGACAGATGTTTTTC. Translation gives CALGGISPLQRGSWDTRQMFF.

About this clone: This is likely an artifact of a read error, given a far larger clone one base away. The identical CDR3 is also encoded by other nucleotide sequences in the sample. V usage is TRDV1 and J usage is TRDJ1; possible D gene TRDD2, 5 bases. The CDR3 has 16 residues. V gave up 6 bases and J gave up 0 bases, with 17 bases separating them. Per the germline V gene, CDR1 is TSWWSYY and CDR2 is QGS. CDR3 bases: TGTGCTCTTGGTGACAGGAGGATCCTATACACCGATAAACTCATCTTT. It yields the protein CALGDRRILYTDKLIF.

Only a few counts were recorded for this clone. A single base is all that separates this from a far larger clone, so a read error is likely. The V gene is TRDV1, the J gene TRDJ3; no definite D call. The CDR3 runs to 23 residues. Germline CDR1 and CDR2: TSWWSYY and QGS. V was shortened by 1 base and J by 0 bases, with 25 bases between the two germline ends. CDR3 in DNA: TGTGCTCTTGGGGAACCAATCCGACGAAGAAACTTTGTCTACTCCTGGGACACCCGACAGATGTTTTTC. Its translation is CALGEPIRRRNFVYSWDTRQMFF.

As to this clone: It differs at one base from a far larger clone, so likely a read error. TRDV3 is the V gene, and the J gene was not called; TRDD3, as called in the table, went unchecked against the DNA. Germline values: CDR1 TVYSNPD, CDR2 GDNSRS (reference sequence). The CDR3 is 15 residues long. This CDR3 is CAIGWGMWGADKRIF. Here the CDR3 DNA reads TGTGCCATTGGCTGGGGGATGTGGGGGGCCGATAAACGCATCTTT.